Listed here is a single T cell receptor (beta chain). This record comes from a study of OX40 agonist ivuxolimab in advanced cancers. About the research overall: Six ivuxolimab dose levels, 0.01 to 10 mg/kg, were given intravenously every 2 weeks. People in dose escalation had one of these cancers: hepatocellular carcinoma, melanoma, renal cell or head and neck cancer.

This CDR3 has 15 amino acids. Germline values: CDR1 MDHEN, CDR2 SYDVKM. Trimming took 7 bases from V and 2 from J, leaving 17 bases between them. The method was immunoSEQ multiplex PCR; TCRdb's version includes in-frame clones alone and lacks a portion of them. The sample has 40,000 to 55,000 clones; just under 95% are singletons. The sample consisted of CD4+ or CD8+ T cells sorted from blood, taken in a trial of the OX40 agonist ivuxolimab. This receptor was taken from an adult with an advanced solid tumor such as melanoma, head and neck, liver or kidney cancer. The rearrangement joins TRBV28 to TRBJ2-5, with D possibly being TRBD2 (5 bases). CDR3: CASNHLPGSQETQYF. The CDR3, as DNA: TGTGCCAGCAATCACCTCCCGGGATCTCAAGAGACCCAGTACTTC.